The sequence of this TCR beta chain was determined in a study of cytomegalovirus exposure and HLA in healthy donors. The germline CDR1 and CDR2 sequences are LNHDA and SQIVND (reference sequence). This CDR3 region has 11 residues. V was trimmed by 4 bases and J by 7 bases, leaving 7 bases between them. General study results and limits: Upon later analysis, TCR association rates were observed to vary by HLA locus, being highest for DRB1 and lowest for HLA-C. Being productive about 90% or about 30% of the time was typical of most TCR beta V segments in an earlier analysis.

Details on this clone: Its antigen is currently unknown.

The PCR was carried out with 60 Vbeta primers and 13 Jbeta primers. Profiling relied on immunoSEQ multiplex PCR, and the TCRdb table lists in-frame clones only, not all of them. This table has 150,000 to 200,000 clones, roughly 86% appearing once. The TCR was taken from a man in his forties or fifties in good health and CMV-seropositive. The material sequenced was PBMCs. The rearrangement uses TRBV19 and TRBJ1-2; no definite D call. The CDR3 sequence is CASSKHSGYTF. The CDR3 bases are TGTGCCAGTAGTAAGCACTCTGGCTACACCTTC.